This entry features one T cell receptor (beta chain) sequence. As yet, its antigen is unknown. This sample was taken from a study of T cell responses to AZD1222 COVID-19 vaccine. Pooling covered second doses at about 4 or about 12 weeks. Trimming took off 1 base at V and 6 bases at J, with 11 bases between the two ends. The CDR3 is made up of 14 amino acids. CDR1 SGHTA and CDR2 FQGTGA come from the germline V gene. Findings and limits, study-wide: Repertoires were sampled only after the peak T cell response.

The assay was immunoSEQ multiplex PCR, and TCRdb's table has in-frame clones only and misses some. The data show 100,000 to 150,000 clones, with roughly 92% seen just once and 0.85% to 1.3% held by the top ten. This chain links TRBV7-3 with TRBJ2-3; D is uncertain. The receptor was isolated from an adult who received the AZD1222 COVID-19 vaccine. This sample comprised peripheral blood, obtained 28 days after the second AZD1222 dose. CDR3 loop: CASSLRGNGDTQYF. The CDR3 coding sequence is TGTGCCAGCAGCTTAAGGGGTAATGGGGATACGCAGTATTTT. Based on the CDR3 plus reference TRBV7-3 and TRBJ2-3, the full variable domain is GAGVSQTPSNKVTEKGKYVELRCDPISGHTALYWYRQSLGQGPEFLIYFQGTGAADDSGLPNDRFFAVRPEGSVSTLKIQRTERGDSAVYLCASSLRGNGDTQYFGPGTRLTVL.